This TCR beta chain originates from a study of beta chain features in type 1 diabetes. Overall study findings and caveats: Unsettled here was the matter of whether HLA type influences TCRB rearrangement. In every one of the four CD4+ subsets, TCRB CDR3s were moderately but significantly shorter in Type 1 diabetes patients.

Germline values: CDR1 SGHTS, CDR2 YDEGEE. Trimming at V came to 3 bases and at J to 8 bases, leaving 7 bases not matched to a gene. CDR3 length equals 15 residues. In its sample, this clone was seen a few times. Antigen: not known. Via the markers CD45RO/CCR7/CD25/CD127/CD95/CD27, stem cell-like memory, regulatory, central memory and naive CD4+ cells were sorted. Sequenced material consisted of expressed TCRB transcripts (all of the isolated RNA was reverse transcribed). Only in-frame clones appear in the TCRdb table, and some are missing; sequencing was by immunoSEQ multiplex PCR. The data hold over 600,000 clones, with 9.5% to 15% observed a single time.

V usage is TRBV5-8 and J usage is TRBJ1-4; TRBD1 agrees at 10 bases. Sequenced sample: naive CD4+ T cells from blood. The TCR comes from a man aged 25-45 years with type 1 diabetes. CDR3 DNA: TGTGCCAGCAGCTGGGGACAGGGGAGGACCGAAAAACTGTTTTTT. This translates into CASSWGQGRTEKLFF.